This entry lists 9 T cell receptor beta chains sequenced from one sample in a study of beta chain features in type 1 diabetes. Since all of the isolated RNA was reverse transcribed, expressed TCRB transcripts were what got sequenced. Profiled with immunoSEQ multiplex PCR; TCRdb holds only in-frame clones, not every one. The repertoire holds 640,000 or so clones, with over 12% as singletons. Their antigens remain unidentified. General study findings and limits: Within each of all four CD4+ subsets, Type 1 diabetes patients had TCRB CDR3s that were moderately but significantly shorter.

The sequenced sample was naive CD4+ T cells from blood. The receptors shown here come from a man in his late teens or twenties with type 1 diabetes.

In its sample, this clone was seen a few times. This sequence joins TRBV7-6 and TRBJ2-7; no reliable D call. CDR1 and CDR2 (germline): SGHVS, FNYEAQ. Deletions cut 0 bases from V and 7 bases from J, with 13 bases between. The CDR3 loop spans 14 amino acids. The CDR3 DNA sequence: TGTGCCAGCAGCTTAGCCCCCACAGAAGGAGAGCAGTACTTC. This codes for CASSLAPTEGEQYF. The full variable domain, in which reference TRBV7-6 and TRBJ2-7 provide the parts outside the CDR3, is GAGVSQSPRYKVTKRGQDVALRCDPISGHVSLYWYRQALGQGPEFLTYFNYEAQQDKSGLPNDRFSAERPEGSISTLTIQRTEQRDSAMYRCASSLAPTEGEQYFGPGTRLTVT.

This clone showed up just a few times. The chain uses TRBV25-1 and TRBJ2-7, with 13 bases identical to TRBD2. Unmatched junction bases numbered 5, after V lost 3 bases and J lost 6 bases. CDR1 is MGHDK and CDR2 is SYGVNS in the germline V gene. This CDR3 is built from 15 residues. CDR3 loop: CASSEPGLAGLEQYF. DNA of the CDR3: TGTGCCAGCAGTGAGCCGGGACTAGCGGGACTCGAGCAGTACTTC.

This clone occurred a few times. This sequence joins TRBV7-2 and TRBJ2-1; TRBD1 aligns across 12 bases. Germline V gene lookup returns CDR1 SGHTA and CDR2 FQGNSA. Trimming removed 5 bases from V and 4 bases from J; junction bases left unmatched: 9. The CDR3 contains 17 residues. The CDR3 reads CASSISGDRGPYNEQFF. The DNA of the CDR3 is TGTGCCAGCAGCATATCCGGGGACAGGGGGCCATACAATGAGCAGTTCTTC.

CDR3 amino acids: CASSLLSWGNGFQETQYF. In DNA, the CDR3 is TGTGCCAGCAGCTTATTAAGCTGGGGGAACGGCTTCCAAGAGACCCAGTACTTC. The chain carries TRBV7-9 and TRBJ2-5; the D call may be TRBD1 or TRBD2 (5 bases each). In germline, CDR1 is SEHNR, CDR2 FQNEAQ (reference sequence). This CDR3 spans 18 amino acids. V lost 2 bases, J lost 1 base, and 20 bases lay in between.

The CDR3 loop is CASSGGRETGELFF. As DNA, the CDR3 is TGTGCCAGTAGTGGCGGGAGGGAGACCGGGGAGCTGTTTTTT. The chain recombines TRBV19 with TRBJ2-2, with 9 bases lining up with TRBD2. V dropped 5 bases and J dropped 5; count of bases not matched to a gene: 3. Germline lookup yields CDR1 LNHDA and CDR2 SQIVND (reference sequence). The CDR3 runs to 14 residues.

The CDR3 sequence is CASSSSIWVSTDTQYF. CDR3 bases: TGTGCCAGCTCCAGCTCTATATGGGTTAGCACAGATACGCAGTATTTT. The gene calls are TRBV9 and TRBJ2-3, with D hard to call. The CDR3 has 16 residues. Deletions cut 7 bases from V and 0 bases from J, with 18 bases between. The germline V gene encodes CDR1 SGDLS and CDR2 YYNGEE. Complete variable domain (other parts from reference TRBV9 and TRBJ2-3): DSGVTQTPKHLITATGQRVTLRCSPRSGDLSVYWYQQSLDQGLQFLIQYYNGEERAKGNILERFSAQQFPDLHSELNLSSLELGDSALYFCASSSSIWVSTDTQYFGPGTRLTVL.

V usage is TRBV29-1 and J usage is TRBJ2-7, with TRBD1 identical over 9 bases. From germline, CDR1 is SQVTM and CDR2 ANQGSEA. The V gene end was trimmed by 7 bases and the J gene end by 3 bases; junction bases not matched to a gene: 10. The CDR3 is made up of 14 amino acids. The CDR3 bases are TGCAGCGCCCGGGACAGGGAGGACTACTACGAGCAGTACTTC. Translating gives CSARDREDYYEQYF.

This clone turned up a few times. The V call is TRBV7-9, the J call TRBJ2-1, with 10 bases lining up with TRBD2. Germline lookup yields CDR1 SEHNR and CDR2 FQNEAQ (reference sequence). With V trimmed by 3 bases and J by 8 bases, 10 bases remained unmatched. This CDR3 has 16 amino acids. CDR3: CASSLASGRAGDEQFF. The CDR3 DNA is TGTGCCAGCAGCTTGGCCAGCGGGAGGGCCGGGGATGAGCAGTTCTTC.

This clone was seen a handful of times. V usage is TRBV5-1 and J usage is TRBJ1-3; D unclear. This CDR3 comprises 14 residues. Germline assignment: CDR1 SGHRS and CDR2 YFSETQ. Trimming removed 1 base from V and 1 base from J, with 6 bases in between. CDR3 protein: CASSLIGSGNTIYF. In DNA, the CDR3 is TGCGCCAGCAGCTTGATCGGGTCTGGAAACACCATATATTTT.